Shown below are 14 T cell receptor beta chains from a single sample sequenced in a study of blood T cell repertoires in COVID-19. Data came from immunoSEQ multiplex PCR; TCRdb stores just in-frame clones and leaves some out. The repertoire includes about 190,000 clones, roughly 80% of them detected once, and about 13% sits in the top ten. Material for sequencing was peripheral blood. Every receptor here comes from a man in his fifties or sixties who had recovered from COVID-19.

The rearrangement links TRBV19 to TRBJ2-2; D may be TRBD1 (5 bases). Germline-derived CDR1 and CDR2 are LNHDA and SQIVND (reference sequence). This CDR3 has 13 residues. V lost 3 bases and J lost 5, with 7 bases in between. The CDR3 nucleotides are TGTGCCAGTAGTATGGGGCGGACCGGGGAGCTGTTTTTT. Translation: CASSMGRTGELFF.

The rearrangement links TRBV5-5 to TRBJ2-7, with D hard to call. V lost 0 bases, J lost 2 bases, and 9 bases lay in between. The V gene's germline CDR1 is SGHKS and CDR2 YYEKEE (reference sequence). This CDR3 comprises 14 residues. In DNA form, the CDR3 reads TGTGCCAGCAGCTTGGACTTGCTAACCTACGAGCAGTACTTC. This gives the protein CASSLDLLTYEQYF.

The chain has TRBV12-3 or TRBV12-4 and TRBJ2-3; possible D gene TRBD1, 5 bases. Trimming pared 7 bases from V and 3 bases from J, leaving 8 bases between. The CDR3 contains 12 residues. The CDR3 protein is CASNKGTDTQYF. DNA for the CDR3: TGTGCCAGCAATAAGGGGACAGATACGCAGTATTTT.

This chain uses TRBV4-2 with TRBJ2-7, with 8 nucleotides matching TRBD2. V shed 0 bases and J 0 bases; nucleotides not matched to a gene: 4. Germline V gene data show CDR1 as LGHNA and CDR2 as YNFKEQ. There are 16 residues in the CDR3. DNA of the CDR3: TGTGCCAGCAGCCAAGACGGCAGCGGGAGCTCCTACGAGCAGTACTTC. Translating it yields CASSQDGSGSSYEQYF.

The genes are TRBV6-5 and TRBJ1-3, with D maybe TRBD1 (5 bases). Trimming left V 2 bases short and J 6 bases short, with 11 bases between. The CDR3 totals 14 residues. Per the germline V gene, CDR1 is MNHEY and CDR2 is SVGAGI. CDR3 DNA sequence: TGTGCCAGCAGTTACATGTGGGGGGAAAACACCATATATTTT. This translates into CASSYMWGENTIYF.

The chain is built from TRBV27 and TRBJ2-4, with D perhaps matching TRBD1 (6 bases). The CDR3 extends over 15 amino acids. V lost 6 bases to trimming and J lost 7 bases, with 19 bases between them. Germline loops: CDR1 MNHEY, CDR2 SMNVEV (reference sequence). The chain's CDR3 is CASRINPGQGNIQYF. The CDR3, as DNA: TGTGCCAGCAGAATTAATCCAGGGCAGGGGAACATTCAGTACTTC.

The rearrangement uses TRBV12-3 or TRBV12-4 and TRBJ2-3; D call uncertain. CDR3 size: 12 residues. Trimming removed 4 bases from V and 4 bases from J, with 6 bases in between. The CDR3 is CASSYGSDTQYF. The DNA of the CDR3 is TGTGCCAGCAGTTACGGTTCAGATACGCAGTATTTT.

In DNA form, the CDR3 reads TGCGCCAGCAGCCAGGGACTAGCGGGAGGACAAGAGACCCAGTACTTC. Its translation: CASSQGLAGGQETQYF. V usage is TRBV5-1 and J usage is TRBJ2-5; the match to TRBD2 covers 15 bases. The CDR3 extends over 16 amino acids. From germline, CDR1 is SGHRS and CDR2 YFSETQ. V was clipped by 4 bases and J by 2 bases; unmatched bases: 3.

This rearrangement joins TRBV25-1 to TRBJ1-1, with D possibly matching TRBD1 (5 bases). The CDR3 has 15 amino acids. Germline CDR1 reads MGHDK; CDR2 reads SYGVNS. V lost 3 bases to trimming and J lost 1 base, with 12 bases between them. Here the CDR3 reads CASSEGGGRNTEAFF. In DNA form, the CDR3 reads TGTGCCAGCAGTGAGGGGGGGGGACGGAACACTGAAGCTTTCTTT.

The V call is TRBV6-6, the J call TRBJ2-7, with 8 bases aligning to TRBD1. The germline V gene encodes CDR1 MNHNY and CDR2 SVGAGI (reference sequence). V shed 6 bases and J 6 bases; nucleotides not matched to a gene: 7. The CDR3 spans 13 residues. In nucleotides, the CDR3 is TGTGCCAGCAGCGGGGCAGGGACAGGCGAGCAGTACTTC. Protein: CASSGAGTGEQYF.

This clone has a count of ten or more. The chain combines TRBV11-1 with TRBJ2-5; 14 bases line up with TRBD2. Germline V gives CDR1 SGHAT, CDR2 FQDESV (reference sequence). J lost 1 base, V lost 5 bases, and 3 bases had no gene match. The CDR3 runs 16 residues. The CDR3 DNA reads as TGTGCCAGCAGCGTAGGACTAGCGGGAGGCCAAGAGACCCAGTACTTC. Protein: CASSVGLAGGQETQYF.

This rearrangement joins TRBV5-1 to TRBJ2-1, with TRBD2 identical over 13 bases. Trimming removed 0 bases from V and 8 bases from J; junction bases left unmatched: 11. Per germline, CDR1 SGHRS and CDR2 YFSETQ. This CDR3 has 18 amino acids. The CDR3 reads CASSLALAGGPHLDEQFF. The DNA of the CDR3 is TGCGCCAGCAGCTTGGCACTAGCGGGAGGGCCTCACCTTGATGAGCAGTTCTTC.

The chain recombines TRBV7-2 with TRBJ1-2, with D hard to call. Germline lookup yields CDR1 SGHTA and CDR2 FQGNSA. V was pared by 5 bases and J by 1 base, with 11 bases between. This CDR3 has 14 amino acids. Here the CDR3 reads CASSPGGFNYGYTF. The CDR3 DNA follows: TGTGCCAGCAGCCCGGGAGGGTTTAACTATGGCTACACCTTC.

CDR3: CAWGDRGALRRNQPQHF. In DNA, the CDR3 is TGTGCCTGGGGGGACAGGGGAGCATTAAGGCGCAATCAGCCCCAGCATTTT. The rearrangement uses TRBV30 and TRBJ1-5; 10 nucleotides match TRBD1. CDR3 length: 17 amino acids. Germline V CDR1 and CDR2: GTSNPN, SVGIG (reference sequence). V trimming: 5 bases; J trimming: 2 bases; junction bases outside the gene matches: 12.